Sequencing of this T cell receptor beta chain was carried out in a study of blood T cell repertoires in COVID-19. Produced via immunoSEQ multiplex PCR; TCRdb's table is partial and in-frame only. The repertoire has approximately 65,000 clones, around 80% of them found once; the top ten carry roughly 14%. CDR1 MDHEN and CDR2 SYDVKM come from the germline V gene. Trimming shortened V by 7 bases and J by 4 bases, and 11 bases separated the two germline ends. This CDR3 is 12 amino acids long. The clonotype originates from a man older than 75 with acute or convalescent COVID-19. Specimen: peripheral blood. This chain connects TRBV28 to TRBJ2-7; no clear D. CDR3 region: CASTQATYEQYF. CDR3 sequence (DNA): TGTGCCAGCACCCAAGCCACTTACGAGCAGTACTTC.